The 32 T cell receptor beta chains below all came from one sample that was sequenced in a study of blood T cells in healthy people across ages. Then a second PCR, running roughly 7 to 11 cycles, was carried out with a sample-barcoded 5' primer and a J-beta primer mix. Via MiXCR, TCRdb re-called the 5' RACE reads, giving one row per CDR3 protein. The sample includes 1.5 million or so distinct CDR3 sequences, roughly 45% of them seen just once. The sequenced sample was blood. The receptors were gathered from a woman younger than 30 in good health.

This clonotype was observed a few times. This chain connects TRBV4-1 to TRBJ2-1; either TRBD1 or TRBD2 may fit D (5 bases each). This CDR3 has 14 residues. The germline V gene has CDR1 MGHRA and CDR2 YSYEKL. Trimming took 1 base from V and 8 from J, leaving 12 bases between them. CDR3 coding DNA: TGCGCCAGCAGCCAAGGGTGGGACGTGGATGAGCAGTTCTTC. Translated, it gives CASSQGWDVDEQFF.

The V call is TRBV10-2, the J call TRBJ1-2, with 8 bases fitting TRBD1. The V segment lost 4 bases and the J segment 7 bases; nucleotides outside the gene matches: 5. CDR3 length: 13 amino acids. CDR1 WSHSY and CDR2 SAAADI come from the germline V gene. The CDR3 nucleotides are TGCGCCAGCAGTGCGGGGACAGGTCCTGGCTACACCTTC. Its translation: CASSAGTGPGYTF.

The rearrangement joins TRBV3-1 to TRBJ2-7; no clear D gene. There are 12 residues in the CDR3. CDR1 LGHDT and CDR2 YNNKEL come from the germline V gene (reference sequence). The V and J ends lost 3 bases and 3 bases respectively, with 6 bases between them. The DNA of the CDR3 is TGTGCCAGCAGCCAGTACAACTACGAGCAGTACTTC. Translated, it gives CASSQYNYEQYF.

This chain joins TRBV5-6 and TRBJ2-7; TRBD1 or TRBD2 may be the D gene (5 bases each). This CDR3 has 14 amino acids. CDR1 SGHDT and CDR2 YYEEEE come from the germline V gene. Between the trimmed V and J ends, which lost 4 bases and 4 bases, there was a span of 15 bases. The CDR3 DNA is TGTGCCAGCAGCCGAGGAGAAGGGGAGTACGAGCAGTACTTC. Protein: CASSRGEGEYEQYF.

This clonotype was recorded only once. This chain joins TRBV28 and TRBJ1-6; no definite D call. Trimming shortened V by 7 bases and J by 7 bases, and 11 bases separated the two germline ends. Germline V CDR1 and CDR2: MDHEN, SYDVKM. The CDR3 runs to 13 residues. The CDR3 sequence: CASTRQPNSPLHF. For the CDR3, the DNA is TGTGCCAGCACACGGCAGCCAAATTCACCCCTCCACTTT.

The chain recombines TRBV15 with TRBJ2-3, with no clear D. Trimming cost V 5 bases and J 3 bases, with 6 bases left between them. Looked up from germline, CDR1 is LNHNV and CDR2 is YYDKDF (reference sequence). CDR3 length: 12 residues. Here the CDR3 reads CATSAVTDTQYF. The CDR3 DNA reads TGTGCCACCAGCGCGGTGACAGATACGCAGTATTTT.

Points on this clonotype: One end of the junction is discordant with germline, which a read error may explain. The chain uses TRBV18 and TRBJ2-1; 7 bases are a match to TRBD1. The CDR3 covers 18 residues. Germline CDR1 reads KGHSH; CDR2 reads LQKENI. CDR3 region: CASSQGQYTGVPRNEQFF. The CDR3 DNA follows: TGCGCCAGCTCACAGGGACAATACACAGGGGTTCCCAGGAATGAGCAGTTCTTC.

CDR3 nucleotides: TGTGCCAGCACTAGCCCAGATACGCAGTATTTT. Protein: CASTSPDTQYF. This rearrangement joins TRBV27 to TRBJ2-3; the D gene is possibly TRBD2 (5 bases). Trimming removed 7 bases at V and 4 bases at J, with 6 bases between. This CDR3 has 11 amino acids. Germline V gene sequence: CDR1 MNHEY, CDR2 SMNVEV (reference sequence).

For this clonotype: The junction shows a germline mismatch at one end, possibly a read error. The chain combines TRBV18 with TRBJ2-1, with TRBD2 matching over 7 bases. This CDR3 has 15 residues. Per the germline V gene, CDR1 is KGHSH and CDR2 is LQKENI. As DNA, the CDR3 is TGTACCAGCTCACCAAGCCTAGCGGACTACAATGAGCAGTTCTTC. This gives the protein CTSSPSLADYNEQFF.

Only a few counts were recorded for this clonotype. The chain joins TRBV24-1 to TRBJ2-3; a possible D gene is TRBD2 (5 bases). CDR1 and CDR2 from the germline V gene are KGHDR and SFDVKD. The CDR3 runs 16 residues. Trimming took 4 bases from V and 1 from J, leaving 14 bases between them. CDR3 DNA sequence: TGTGCCACCAGTGACCCTACTAGGTCTGGCACAGATACGCAGTATTTT. Translation gives CATSDPTRSGTDTQYF.

The gene calls are TRBV25-1 and TRBJ1-5; 7 bases fit TRBD1. Germline lookup yields CDR1 MGHDK and CDR2 SYGVNS. V lost 5 bases and J lost 3; bases outside the gene matches: 13. This CDR3 has 17 amino acids. CDR3 bases: TGTGCCAGCAGTACCGCCAAACCGGGACAGCTCAATCAGCCCCAGCATTTT. This codes for CASSTAKPGQLNQPQHF.

This clonotype came up a few times. This chain joins TRBV20-1 and TRBJ2-7, with 9 bases that match TRBD2. There are 16 residues in the CDR3. CDR1 is DFQATT and CDR2 is SNEGSKA in the germline V gene (reference sequence). Trimming at V came to 5 bases and at J to 1 base, leaving 12 bases not matched to a gene. Here the CDR3 reads CSAWNPISGSSYEQYF. DNA of the CDR3: TGCAGTGCTTGGAACCCGATTAGCGGGAGTTCCTACGAGCAGTACTTC.

The V call is TRBV29-1, the J call TRBJ2-5; D is undetermined. This CDR3 has 13 residues. Germline CDR1 reads SQVTM; CDR2 reads ANQGSEA. Trimming shortened V by 3 bases and J by 2 bases, and 10 bases separated the two germline ends. The CDR3: CSVDSRRQETQYF. The DNA of the CDR3 is TGCAGCGTTGATAGCAGGAGACAAGAGACCCAGTACTTC.

This clonotype was recorded many times. The CDR3 reads CASSPTPGLAGEQYF. The CDR3 DNA reads TGTGCCAGCAGTCCAACCCCGGGACTAGCTGGCGAGCAGTACTTC. V usage is TRBV27 and J usage is TRBJ2-7; 9 positions match TRBD2. Germline V gene lookup returns CDR1 MNHEY and CDR2 SMNVEV (reference sequence). The CDR3 sequence is 15 residues long. The trim removed 5 bases at V and 6 bases at J, leaving 11 bases unmatched.

Concerning this clonotype itself: One end of the junction is discordant with germline, which a read error may explain. This chain joins TRBV7-9 and TRBJ2-7; 8 nucleotides match TRBD2. Germline V gene lookup returns CDR1 SEHNR and CDR2 FQNEAQ (reference sequence). The CDR3 spans 17 residues. The CDR3 protein is CTSSSRDSGETINEQYF. The DNA of the CDR3 is TGTACCAGCAGCTCTCGGGATAGCGGGGAGACCATCAATGAGCAGTACTTC.

This chain uses TRBV20-1 with TRBJ2-1; 8 nucleotides match TRBD2. V dropped 5 bases and J dropped 3; count of bases not matched to a gene: 9. Germline V gene lookup returns CDR1 DFQATT and CDR2 SNEGSKA (reference sequence). The CDR3 has 15 amino acids. The CDR3 DNA reads TGCAGTGCTCCGCAACCGGGACTAGGCTACAATGAGCAGTTCTTC. Encoded protein: CSAPQPGLGYNEQFF.

The V and J genes are TRBV28 and TRBJ2-7; no clear D. CDR1 and CDR2 from the germline V gene are MDHEN and SYDVKM. This CDR3 has 13 residues. Trimming took 2 bases from V and 2 from J, leaving 7 bases between them. CDR3 in amino acids: CASSLIGPYEQYF. CDR3 coding DNA: TGTGCCAGCAGTTTAATAGGCCCCTACGAGCAGTACTTC.

The CDR3 sequence: CASRSGQMDGYTF. The CDR3 nucleotides read TGTGCCAGCAGGAGCGGACAGATGGACGGCTACACCTTC. The V gene is TRBV6-5, the J gene TRBJ1-2; D is possibly TRBD1 (6 bases). V shed 6 bases and J shed 8 bases, with 16 bases lying between them. This CDR3 is built from 13 residues. The germline CDR1 and CDR2 sequences are MNHEY and SVGAGI.

V and J are TRBV7-6 and TRBJ2-1, with D unclear. The CDR3 length is 15 residues. Germline assignment: CDR1 SGHVS and CDR2 FNYEAQ. V gave up 5 bases and J gave up 0 bases, with 11 bases separating them. The CDR3 reads CASSPDVSSYNEQFF. CDR3 nucleotides: TGTGCCAGCAGCCCCGACGTCAGCTCCTACAATGAGCAGTTCTTC.

The sample holds a few counts of this clonotype. The V and J genes are TRBV27 and TRBJ1-2; the match to TRBD1 covers 7 bases. Germline lookup yields CDR1 MNHEY and CDR2 SMNVEV (reference sequence). Germline trimming cut 3 bases from V and 3 bases from J; bases unmatched to any gene: 4. CDR3 length: 14 amino acids. The CDR3 loop is CASSLTGWDYGYTF. CDR3 nucleotide sequence: TGTGCCAGCAGTTTGACAGGGTGGGACTATGGCTACACCTTC.

This chain links TRBV3-1 with TRBJ2-1, with D possibly called TRBD1 or TRBD2 (6 bases each). This CDR3 has 16 amino acids. V gave up 5 bases and J gave up 8 bases, with 22 bases separating them. Germline V gene data show CDR1 as LGHDT and CDR2 as YNNKEL (reference sequence). In DNA form, the CDR3 reads TGTGCCAGCAGCTTCCTGGGGGGCGGGGCAAGGGATGAGCAGTTCTTC. This sequence encodes CASSFLGGGARDEQFF.

This clonotype has just a few counts. The chain couples TRBV12-3 or TRBV12-4 to TRBJ1-5; D may be TRBD1 (5 bases). V lost 0 bases, J lost 8 bases, and 8 bases lay in between. CDR3 length: 13 residues. CDR3 DNA sequence: TGTGCCAGCAGTTTAGCGCGAGGGGAGCCCCAGCATTTT. Protein product: CASSLARGEPQHF.

J is TRBJ2-7 and V is TRBV6-5; 13 bases map to TRBD2. CDR3 length: 15 amino acids. V was clipped by 7 bases and J by 5 bases; unmatched bases: 8. The germline CDR1 and CDR2 sequences are MNHEY and SVGAGI. The CDR3 nucleotides read TGTGCCAGCAACCCGACTAGCGGGAGGAACCACGAGCAGTACTTC. This translates into CASNPTSGRNHEQYF.

There are a few counts of this clonotype. This chain uses TRBV20-1 with TRBJ2-5; D might be TRBD1 (7 bases). Trimming pared 4 bases from V and 11 bases from J, leaving 20 bases between. Germline V gives CDR1 DFQATT, CDR2 SNEGSKA (reference sequence). The CDR3 runs 13 residues. The CDR3 loop is CSAIGGGQGEQYF. The CDR3 nucleotides are TGCAGTGCTATAGGAGGGGGCCAGGGGGAGCAGTACTTC.

This clonotype appeared many times. This rearrangement joins TRBV7-2 to TRBJ2-7, with D tentatively TRBD1 or TRBD2 (7 bases each). The CDR3 is 14 residues long. Germline values: CDR1 SGHTA, CDR2 FQGNSA. Trimming shortened V by 5 bases and J by 0 bases, and 11 bases separated the two germline ends. CDR3 amino acids: CASSRRGGSYEQYF. The CDR3 nucleotides are TGTGCCAGCAGCCGCAGGGGGGGCTCCTACGAGCAGTACTTC.

This clonotype has more than one count but fewer than ten. V gene TRBV4-1 combines with J gene TRBJ2-1; the D is unclear. Deletions cut 9 bases from V and 7 bases from J, with 7 bases between. The CDR3 is 10 amino acids. In germline, CDR1 is MGHRA, CDR2 YSYEKL. The CDR3 loop is CASYMNEQFF. Written as DNA, the CDR3 is TGCGCCAGTTATATGAATGAGCAGTTCTTC.

This clonotype was seen more than once but under ten times. The chain couples TRBV20-1 to TRBJ2-1, with D uncertain. This CDR3 has 8 amino acids. V gave up 8 bases and J gave up 7 bases, with 3 bases separating them. In germline, CDR1 is DFQATT, CDR2 SNEGSKA (reference sequence). CDR3 in DNA: TGCAGTCTGAATGAGCAGTTCTTC. Translating gives CSLNEQFF.

This clonotype was counted a few times. V gene TRBV11-3 combines with J gene TRBJ2-1, with D perhaps TRBD1 or TRBD2 (6 bases each). Trimming removed 0 bases from V and 7 bases from J, with 13 bases in between. The CDR3 length is 15 residues. Per the germline V gene, CDR1 is SGHNT and CDR2 is YENEEA. The CDR3 sequence: CASSLDGGLGNEQFF. Here the CDR3 DNA reads TGTGCCAGCAGCTTAGATGGGGGGCTGGGGAATGAGCAGTTCTTC.

The V gene is TRBV27, the J gene TRBJ2-1; tentative D call: TRBD2 (5 bases). The CDR3 spans 15 residues. Germline V gene lookup returns CDR1 MNHEY and CDR2 SMNVEV (reference sequence). Trimming shortened V by 3 bases and J by 7 bases, and 16 bases separated the two germline ends. This CDR3 is CASSFRGPTVNEQFF. CDR3 in DNA: TGTGCCAGCAGTTTTAGAGGGCCAACGGTTAATGAGCAGTTCTTC.

This chain links TRBV5-1 with TRBJ2-1, with D hard to call. The germline V and J ends were trimmed by 4 bases and 10 bases, with 21 bases remaining between them. There are 15 residues in the CDR3. CDR1 and CDR2 from the germline V gene are SGHRS and YFSETQ. As DNA, the CDR3 is TGCGCCAGCAGCGTAGAAATGTCAAGCTCCTACGAGCAGTTCTTC. It translates to CASSVEMSSSYEQFF. The whole variable domain, remainder taken from reference TRBV5-1 and TRBJ2-1, is KAGVTQTPRYLIKTRGQQVTLSCSPISGHRSVSWYQQTPGQGLQFLFEYFSETQRNKGNFPGRFSGRQFSNSRSEMNVSTLELGDSALYLCASSVEMSSSYEQFFGPGTRLTVL.

This clonotype was detected only once. The chain has TRBV12-3 or TRBV12-4 and TRBJ1-1; D ambiguous. V was pared by 5 bases and J by 10 bases, with 26 bases between. This CDR3 spans 16 amino acids. The CDR3 DNA is TGTGCCAGCAGTCCAGCTATTGGCCTTGCCCGCCCCAGAGCTTTCTTT. Translated, it gives CASSPAIGLARPRAFF.

The rearrangement uses TRBV4-1 and TRBJ2-3; 10 bases are a match to TRBD2. There are 14 residues in the CDR3. V lost 8 bases, J lost 10 bases, and 12 bases stayed unmatched. CDR1 and CDR2 from the germline V gene are MGHRA and YSYEKL. Here the CDR3 reads CASGVSGGAGSQYF. CDR3 sequence (DNA): TGCGCCAGCGGCGTAAGCGGGGGGGCCGGTTCGCAGTATTTT.